This TCR beta chain was sequenced in a study of naive and memory T cell subsets. This clonotype was seen only a few times. The target antigen is unknown. Two oligonucleotides, mixed equimolar, formed the beta constant-region primer covering TRBC1 and TRBC2. Ligated cDNA was amplified by four rounds of PCR with nested alpha and beta constant-region primers and SP2. Using its own MiXCR run on the UMI-ligation and nested PCR reads, TCRdb lists one record per CDR3 protein. The top ten hold approximately 3% of the sample, which has about 100,000 distinct CDR3 sequences, around 15% seen once. The trim removed 1 base at V and 6 bases at J, leaving 3 bases unmatched. The CDR3 has 12 amino acids. Germline CDR1 GTSNPN, CDR2 SVGIG (reference sequence). Overnight CMV lysate stimulation of fresh PBMCs defined donor CMV status by CD4+ IFNgamma. Study-wide points: A few larger clonotypes appeared in naive repertoires, especially CD8, possibly memory cells re-expressing CD45RA.

This chain links TRBV30 with TRBJ2-7, with 7 bases lining up with TRBD1. The sample consisted of naive CD8+ T cells from blood. The TCR was taken from a human donor in good health. The CDR3 DNA is TGTGCCTGGAGTGAACAGGGGACCGAGCAGTACTTC. Amino acids: CAWSEQGTEQYF.